The rows below give T cell receptor beta chains drawn from one sample of a study of identical twins. Each CDR3 protein gets one entry after TCRdb re-called the 5' RACE reads with MiXCR. Of more than 1.5 million distinct CDR3 sequences listed, about 31% are singletons. Sequenced material: cord blood. These receptors were collected from a newborn girl in good health. Both conserved end residues are trimmed from each CDR3.

>TRBJ2-3|TRBV19
ASRPLAGGHTQY
>TRBJ2-7|TRBV18
ASSDRRTILIYEQY
>TRBJ2-5|TRBV29-1
SVGTAKETQY
>TRBJ1-4|TRBV20-1
SAPPGSTNEKLF
>TRBJ1-2|TRBV5-4
ASSNLTRDRHRYGYT
>TRBJ2-1|TRBV9
ASSADPRYNEQF
>TRBJ1-4|TRBV29-1
SVEDLGREKLF
>TRBJ2-3|TRBV20-1
SAPPGPSPTQY
>TRBJ1-1|TRBV3-1
ASSHTGYTEAF
>TRBJ1-2|TRBV27
ASRPTGRKYYGYT
>TRBJ1-1|TRBV4-1
ASSQDRWDTEAF
>TRBJ2-7|TRBV20-1
SAPGGFAYEQY
>TRBJ2-2|TRBV29-1
SGPLAGLNTGELF
>TRBJ1-3|TRBV7-9
ASRPGQVGNTIY
>TRBJ2-4|TRBV12-3/TRBV12-4
ASITGLAALAKNIQY
>TRBJ2-5|TRBV29-1
SAEGQETQY
>TRBJ2-3|TRBV20-1
SARGTVFTDTQY
>TRBJ2-7|TRBV12-3/TRBV12-4
ASRDFASYEQY
>TRBJ1-1|TRBV20-1
SASIPQSNTEAF
>TRBJ2-7|TRBV27
ASSLFYLAGGRLIEQY
>TRBJ2-3|TRBV25-1
ASSDPGGRADTQY
>TRBJ2-5|TRBV5-1
ATMRGVYQETQY
>TRBJ2-7|TRBV3-1
ASSHGSVYEQY
>TRBJ2-3|TRBV12-3/TRBV12-4
ASRGTVDTQY
>TRBJ2-7|TRBV5-1
ASSRTIHYEQY
>TRBJ2-3|TRBV4-2
ASSQDPGTNTQY
>TRBJ1-5|TRBV10-3
AIRAGGASQPQH
>TRBJ2-7|TRBV29-1
SVGGYEQY
>TRBJ2-6|TRBV20-1
SARRVAGANVLT
>TRBJ1-5|TRBV20-1
SAMQGNQPQH
>TRBJ2-3|TRBV5-1
ASSNTQARDTQY
>TRBJ2-7|TRBV12-3/TRBV12-4
ASSPRTRPYEQY
>TRBJ2-7|TRBV18
ASSPNSPYEQY
>TRBJ2-6|TRBV7-9
ASSLSRASGANVLT
>TRBJ2-7|TRBV3-1
ASSQPSGRARTAYEQY
>TRBJ1-5|TRBV12-3/TRBV12-4
ASSLGSWKNQPQH
>TRBJ1-2|TRBV20-1
SARDPMNYGYT
>TRBJ1-4|TRBV4-2
ASSQAVQWTGEKLF
>TRBJ2-5|TRBV6-6
ASSYTRTNGGRETQY
>TRBJ2-7|TRBV4-2
ASSHGGTYEQY
>TRBJ1-1|TRBV25-1
ASSPSGQPNTGAF